The 22 T cell receptor beta chains below all came from one sample that was sequenced in a study of shared clonotypes between healthy human individuals. TCRdb's table, derived via immunoSEQ multiplex PCR, lists solely in-frame clones and lacks some. This sample has over a million clones, with roughly 96% found just once. The sequenced sample consisted of naive CD4+ T cells sorted from blood. Subset defined: CD45RA+ positively selected. Source of these receptors: a man aged 30-40 years in good health.

The V gene is TRBV28, the J gene TRBJ2-1; D call uncertain. This CDR3 has 14 amino acids. CDR1 is MDHEN and CDR2 is SYDVKM in the germline V gene. The V end was cut by 2 bases, the J end by 5 bases, with 10 bases between. The CDR3 reads CASSLGGKHNEQFF. DNA for the CDR3: TGTGCCAGCAGTTTAGGCGGAAAACACAATGAGCAGTTCTTC.

The chain carries TRBV7-8 and TRBJ2-5, with D unresolved. Germline CDR1 is SGHVS and CDR2 is FQNEAQ. V dropped 3 bases and J dropped 5 bases, with 10 bases sitting between them. The CDR3 has 13 amino acids. The CDR3 nucleotides are TGTGCCAGCAGCTTGTCAGAGAAGGAGACCCAGTACTTC. Residues: CASSLSEKETQYF.

This clone was detected a few times. V usage is TRBV6-1 and J usage is TRBJ1-2, with 9 bases fitting TRBD1. CDR3 length: 14 residues. CDR1 and CDR2 from the germline V gene are MNHNS and SASEGT. V lost 4 bases and J lost 5; bases outside the gene matches: 5. The CDR3 nucleotides read TGTGCCAGCAGTGCCAGGGACAGGGAATATGGCTACACCTTC. It translates to CASSARDREYGYTF.

In regard to this clone: Other DNA variants within this sample encode the same CDR3. This chain connects TRBV5-1 to TRBJ2-1, with 9 nucleotides matching TRBD2. Germline V gene sequence: CDR1 SGHRS, CDR2 YFSETQ. The CDR3 has 14 residues. V trimming: 5 bases; J trimming: 0 bases; junction bases outside the gene matches: 0. The CDR3 spells CASSSGSSYNEQFF. The DNA of the CDR3 is TGCGCCAGCAGTAGCGGGAGCTCCTACAATGAGCAGTTCTTC.

The chain uses TRBV28 and TRBJ1-1, with D tentatively TRBD1 (5 bases). CDR1 MDHEN and CDR2 SYDVKM come from the germline V gene. Trimming left V 8 bases short and J 5 bases short, with 15 bases between. This CDR3 is 13 amino acids long. The CDR3 DNA reads as TGTGCCAGCGGGCCGTGGGGCTGGACTGAAGCTTTCTTT. Translating it yields CASGPWGWTEAFF.

This rearrangement joins TRBV2 to TRBJ2-1, with D possibly matching TRBD1 (6 bases). Germline V gene data show CDR1 as SNHLY and CDR2 as FYNNEI. Trimming left V 4 bases short and J 4 bases short, with 8 bases between. CDR3 size: 13 residues. CDR3 region: CASSGDRYNEQFF. In nucleotides, the CDR3 is TGTGCCAGCAGTGGAGACAGGTACAATGAGCAGTTCTTC. Full variable domain (rest looked up from reference TRBV2 and TRBJ2-1): EPEVTQTPSHQVTQMGQEVILRCVPISNHLYFYWYRQILGQKVEFLVSFYNNEISEKSEIFDDQFSVERPDGSNFTLKIRSTKLEDSAMYFCASSGDRYNEQFFGPGTRLTVL.

This clone appeared once. The rearrangement links TRBV11-2 to TRBJ2-7, with a tentative D call TRBD2 (5 bases). Per the germline V gene, CDR1 is SGHAT and CDR2 is FQNNGV. V lost 2 bases and J 2 bases, leaving 10 bases between the germline ends. CDR3 length: 14 amino acids. The CDR3 DNA follows: TGTGCCAGCAGCTTAACGGGAAACCCCTACGAGCAGTACTTC. This encodes CASSLTGNPYEQYF.

The chain has TRBV5-4 and TRBJ2-7, with TRBD2 matching over 12 bases. V shed 0 bases and J 2 bases; nucleotides not matched to a gene: 0. CDR1 SGHNT and CDR2 YYREEE come from the germline V gene (reference sequence). The CDR3 spans 15 residues. The DNA for the CDR3 is TGTGCCAGCAGCTTGGGACTAGCGGGAGCCTACGAGCAGTACTTC. This gives the protein CASSLGLAGAYEQYF. Combining the CDR3 with reference TRBV5-4 and TRBJ2-7 gives the whole variable domain ETGVTQSPTHLIKTRGQQVTLRCSSQSGHNTVSWYQQALGQGPQFIFQYYREEENGRGNFPPRFSGLQFPNYSSELNVNALELDDSALYLCASSLGLAGAYEQYFGPGTRLTVT.

This chain links TRBV9 with TRBJ2-6; TRBD2 agrees at 9 bases. Per germline, CDR1 SGDLS and CDR2 YYNGEE. The CDR3 covers 17 residues. After removal of 2 bases from V and 0 bases from J, the junction contained 3 bases not matched to a gene. The CDR3 sequence: CASSVLAGSSGANVLTF. CDR3 sequence (DNA): TGTGCCAGCAGCGTTCTAGCGGGGAGCTCTGGGGCCAACGTCCTGACTTTC.

The V gene is TRBV4-1, the J gene TRBJ2-1; 12 bases fit TRBD1. The V gene end was trimmed by 3 bases and the J gene end by 6 bases; junction bases not matched to a gene: 3. The CDR3 extends over 15 amino acids. Germline V CDR1 and CDR2: MGHRA, YSYEKL. For the CDR3, the DNA is TGCGCCAGCAGCCACCCGGGACAGGGGGCCAATGAGCAGTTCTTC. Translating it yields CASSHPGQGANEQFF.

The chain is built from TRBV5-1 and TRBJ2-3; possible D gene TRBD2, 6 bases. Germline CDR1 and CDR2: SGHRS and YFSETQ. This CDR3 region has 16 residues. V shed 1 base and J shed 3 bases, with 15 bases lying between them. CDR3 bases: TGCGCCAGCAGCTTGAATACGGGAGCCCCTACAGATACGCAGTATTTT. Translating gives CASSLNTGAPTDTQYF. The full variable domain, rest sourced from reference TRBV5-1 and TRBJ2-3, is KAGVTQTPRYLIKTRGQQVTLSCSPISGHRSVSWYQQTPGQGLQFLFEYFSETQRNKGNFPGRFSGRQFSNSRSEMNVSTLELGDSALYLCASSLNTGAPTDTQYFGPGTRLTVL.

The V call is TRBV7-9, the J call TRBJ1-5; D is uncertain. V was trimmed by 4 bases and J by 8 bases, leaving 12 bases between them. The germline V gene has CDR1 SEHNR and CDR2 FQNEAQ (reference sequence). The CDR3 extends over 13 amino acids. In DNA form, the CDR3 reads TGTGCCAGCAGCTCTAGAGAGGGCGAGCCCCAGCATTTT. Protein: CASSSREGEPQHF. The whole variable domain, remainder taken from reference TRBV7-9 and TRBJ1-5, is DTGVSQNPRHKITKRGQNVTFRCDPISEHNRLYWYRQTLGQGPEFLTYFQNEAQLEKSRLLSDRFSAERPKGSFSTLEIQRTEQGDSAMYLCASSSREGEPQHFGDGTRLSIL.

The gene calls are TRBV18 and TRBJ2-7; possibly TRBD1 or TRBD2 for D (5 bases each). This CDR3 has 16 residues. Per the germline V gene, CDR1 is KGHSH and CDR2 is LQKENI. V was shortened by 4 bases and J by 3 bases, with 19 bases between the two germline ends. CDR3 loop: CASSLTSPGRIYEQYF. CDR3 nucleotide sequence: TGTGCCAGCTCACTCACCTCACCGGGACGGATCTACGAGCAGTACTTC.

The J gene is TRBJ2-5, the V gene TRBV5-1, with 11 bases identical to TRBD1. Per the germline V gene, CDR1 is SGHRS and CDR2 is YFSETQ. The V gene end was trimmed by 4 bases and the J gene end by 5 bases; junction bases not matched to a gene: 7. This CDR3 is 15 amino acids long. In DNA, the CDR3 is TGCGCCAGCAGCCCTGGACAGGGGGCAGGGGAGACCCAGTACTTC. This translates into CASSPGQGAGETQYF.

V usage is TRBV30 and J usage is TRBJ2-5, with unresolved D. Germline V gives CDR1 GTSNPN, CDR2 SVGIG (reference sequence). V was cut by 0 bases and J by 5 bases, with 10 bases left in between. This CDR3 region has 13 residues. The CDR3 region is CAWSVLTGETQYF. The CDR3 DNA follows: TGTGCCTGGAGTGTACTTACCGGTGAGACCCAGTACTTC.

The rearrangement links TRBV10-3 to TRBJ1-2, with 7 bases aligning to TRBD1. Germline V lookup: CDR1 ENHRY, CDR2 SYGVKD. V lost 9 bases and J lost 8; bases outside the gene matches: 12. This CDR3 region has 13 residues. CDR3 region: CAMSLEGANGYTF. The CDR3 DNA sequence: TGTGCCATGAGCCTGGAGGGGGCGAACGGCTACACCTTC.

This clone was observed once. The genes are TRBV5-1 and TRBJ2-7, with a possible D match to TRBD2 (5 bases). CDR3 size: 12 residues. The germline V and J ends were trimmed by 0 bases and 12 bases, with 13 bases remaining between them. CDR1 is SGHRS and CDR2 is YFSETQ in the germline V gene. The CDR3 sequence: CASSLAEGPSYF. Written as DNA, the CDR3 is TGCGCCAGCAGCTTGGCCGAGGGCCCATCGTACTTC.

V usage is TRBV7-2 and J usage is TRBJ2-3; the D is unclear. The germline V gene has CDR1 SGHTA and CDR2 FQGNSA. Trimming pared 1 base from V and 2 bases from J, leaving 7 bases between. The CDR3 is 14 amino acids. The CDR3 is CASSLGYATDTQYF. In nucleotides, the CDR3 is TGTGCCAGCAGCTTAGGATATGCCACAGATACGCAGTATTTT.

The chain carries TRBV7-9 and TRBJ2-4; D gene unclear. The CDR3 sequence is 12 residues long. The V and J ends lost 5 bases and 8 bases respectively, with 10 bases between them. The germline CDR1 and CDR2 sequences are SEHNR and FQNEAQ (reference sequence). Written as DNA, the CDR3 is TGTGCCAGCAGCAACAAAAGAGACATTCAGTACTTC. Translated: CASSNKRDIQYF.

The gene calls are TRBV5-1 and TRBJ2-7, with D unresolved. Germline V gives CDR1 SGHRS, CDR2 YFSETQ. The CDR3 consists of 15 residues. V gave up 4 bases and J gave up 4 bases, with 18 bases separating them. The DNA of the CDR3 is TGCGCCAGCAGCGAGCCGTCGCACATGCCTTACGAGCAGTACTTC. It translates to CASSEPSHMPYEQYF.

The V gene is TRBV5-4, the J gene TRBJ1-1, with D possibly matching TRBD1 (5 bases). V was shortened by 5 bases and J by 3 bases, with 20 bases between the two germline ends. This CDR3 contains 16 residues. Germline V lookup: CDR1 SGHNT, CDR2 YYREEE (reference sequence). The CDR3: CASRFGLIREDTEAFF. The CDR3, as DNA: TGTGCCAGCAGGTTTGGACTAATCAGGGAGGACACTGAAGCTTTCTTT. The full variable domain, in which reference TRBV5-4 and TRBJ1-1 provide the parts outside the CDR3, is ETGVTQSPTHLIKTRGQQVTLRCSSQSGHNTVSWYQQALGQGPQFIFQYYREEENGRGNFPPRFSGLQFPNYSSELNVNALELDDSALYLCASRFGLIREDTEAFFGQGTRLTVV.

The chain uses TRBV28 and TRBJ2-3; TRBD2 might be the D (6 bases). The germline V gene encodes CDR1 MDHEN and CDR2 SYDVKM. The length of the CDR3 is 15 residues. Trimming took off 7 bases at V and 4 bases at J, with 18 bases between the two ends. This CDR3 is CASTERRGASDTQYF. CDR3 in DNA: TGTGCCAGCACCGAACGGAGGGGAGCATCAGATACGCAGTATTTT.